A single count supports the clone carrying this TCR beta chain. The antigen is undetermined. CDR3 length equals 11 residues. Trimming left V 0 bases short and J 4 bases short, with 0 bases between. Germline lookup yields CDR1 LGHDT and CDR2 YNNKEL (reference sequence). The sample comes from a study of T cell responses to AZD1222 COVID-19 vaccine. Findings of the study overall: Spike-specific TCR breadth rose after two AZD1222 doses, and depth rose as well. No repertoire was sampled before or during the peak T cell response, only after it. Unmutated variant regions are reportedly targeted by nearly half of spike-specific TCRs.

Assay: immunoSEQ multiplex PCR; the TCRdb copy retains only in-frame clones and omits some. The sample lists some 100,000 clones; roughly 90% were seen once. The V gene is TRBV3-1 (or the pseudogene TRBV3-2), the J gene TRBJ2-5; D gene ambiguous. This TCR derives from an adult in good health. The sample was peripheral blood, taken on day 0 of AZD1222 vaccination. CDR3 sequence (DNA): TGTGCCAGCAGCCAAGAAGAGACCCAGTACTTC. Translated, it gives CASSQEETQYF.